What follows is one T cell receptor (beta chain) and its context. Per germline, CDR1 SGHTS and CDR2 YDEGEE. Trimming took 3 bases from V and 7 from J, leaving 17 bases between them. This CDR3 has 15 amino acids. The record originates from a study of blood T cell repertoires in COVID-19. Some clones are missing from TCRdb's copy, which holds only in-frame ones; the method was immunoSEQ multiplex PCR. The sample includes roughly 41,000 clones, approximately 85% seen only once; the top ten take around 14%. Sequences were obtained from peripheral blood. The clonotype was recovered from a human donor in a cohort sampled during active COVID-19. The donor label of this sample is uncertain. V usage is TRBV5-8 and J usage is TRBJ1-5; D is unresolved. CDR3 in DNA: TGTGCCAGCAGCTCGTTGCCCGTTCTAGACCAGCCCCAGCATTTT. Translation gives CASSSLPVLDQPQHF. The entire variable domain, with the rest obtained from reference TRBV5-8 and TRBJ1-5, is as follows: EAGVTQSPTHLIKTRGQQATLRCSPISGHTSVYWYQQALGLGLQFLLWYDEGEERNRGNFPPRFSGRQFPNYSSELNVNALELEDSALYLCASSSLPVLDQPQHFGDGTRLSIL.